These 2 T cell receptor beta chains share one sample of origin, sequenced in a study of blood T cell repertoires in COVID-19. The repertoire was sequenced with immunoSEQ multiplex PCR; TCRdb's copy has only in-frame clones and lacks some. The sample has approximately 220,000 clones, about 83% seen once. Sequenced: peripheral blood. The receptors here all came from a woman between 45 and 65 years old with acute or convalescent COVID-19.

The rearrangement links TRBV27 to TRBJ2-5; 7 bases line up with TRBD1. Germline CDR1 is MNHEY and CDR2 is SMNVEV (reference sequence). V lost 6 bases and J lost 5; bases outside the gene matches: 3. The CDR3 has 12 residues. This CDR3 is CASRQGRETQYF. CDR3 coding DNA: TGTGCCAGCAGACAGGGGCGGGAGACCCAGTACTTC.

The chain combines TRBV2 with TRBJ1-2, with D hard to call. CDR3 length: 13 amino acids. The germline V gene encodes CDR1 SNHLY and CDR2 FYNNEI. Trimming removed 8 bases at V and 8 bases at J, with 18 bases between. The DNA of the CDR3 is TGTGCCAGCTCGGGCGAGGAGGGTGAGGGCTACACCTTC. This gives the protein CASSGEEGEGYTF.